This T cell receptor (beta chain) was observed in a study of response to subunit inactivated influenza vaccine. TCRdb independently ran MiXCR on the RT-PCR reads; one entry per CDR3 protein. The sample includes a few hundred thousand distinct CDR3 sequences, less than 15% of them seen just once. Details on this clonotype: Its target is not known.

General study findings and limits: Authors proposed each seasonal influenza vaccination draws in few new T cells.

The source material was PBMCs from blood, sampled approximately 12 days after vaccination. The receptor was isolated from a man in his fifties who received an inactivated influenza vaccine.

Written as DNA, the CDR3 is TGCGCCAGCAGCTTGCCCGACAGGGGCTCCTACGAGCAGTACTTC. The encoded protein is CASSLPDRGSYEQYF. The chain has TRBV5-1 and TRBJ2-7; 8 positions agree with TRBD1. The V gene's germline CDR1 is SGHRS and CDR2 YFSETQ. The CDR3 runs 15 residues. J was trimmed by 0 bases and V by 1 base; bases with no gene match: 3.